One TCR beta chain is described in this entry. This record comes from a study of blood T cell repertoires in COVID-19. The germline V and J ends were trimmed by 6 bases and 7 bases, with 15 bases remaining between them. The CDR3 spans 13 residues. In germline, CDR1 is SEHNR, CDR2 FQNEAQ (reference sequence). Per the original methods: Amplification from reference gene primers served as the basis for estimated nucleated cell counts. Produced via immunoSEQ multiplex PCR; TCRdb's table is partial and in-frame only. The D gene and trimming were derived from the DNA, and the V and J assignments and clone size from that table. The data show 270,000 or so clones, with about 85% seen just once and roughly 13% held by the top ten.

Source material: peripheral blood. The receptor was derived from a human donor in a cohort sampled during active COVID-19. The chain has TRBV7-9 and TRBJ1-1, with D perhaps matching TRBD1 (5 bases). The DNA of the CDR3 is TGTGCCAGCAGTACTGGGGGGTCACTTGAAGCTTTCTTT. Residues: CASSTGGSLEAFF. Together with reference TRBV7-9 and TRBJ1-1, the CDR3 gives the full variable domain: DTGVSQNPRHKITKRGQNVTFRCDPISEHNRLYWYRQTLGQGPEFLTYFQNEAQLEKSRLLSDRFSAERPKGSFSTLEIQRTEQGDSAMYLCASSTGGSLEAFFGQGTRLTVV.